The 7 T cell receptor beta chains below all came from one sample that was sequenced in a study of cytomegalovirus exposure and HLA in healthy donors. The PCR ran on 60 Vbeta and 13 Jbeta primers. Measured with immunoSEQ multiplex PCR; TCRdb has only the in-frame clones, and not every one. The sample lists about 82,000 clones, about two thirds occurring once. Sequenced sample: PBMCs. Every receptor here comes from a man in his 60s in good health and CMV-seronegative.

This clone was counted a single time. V and J are TRBV6-1 and TRBJ2-5; D is unresolved. Germline V gives CDR1 MNHNS, CDR2 SASEGT. CDR3 length equals 12 residues. The ends were cut back, 7 bases at V and 0 bases at J, with 6 bases in the middle. The CDR3 DNA reads as TGTGCCAGCACTACGTACCAAGAGACCCAGTACTTC. Translated, it gives CASTTYQETQYF.

The chain carries TRBV29-1 and TRBJ1-1; perhaps TRBD1 as D (6 bases). Germline V gene sequence: CDR1 SQVTM, CDR2 ANQGSEA. V was cut by 4 bases and J by 2 bases, with 11 bases left in between. The CDR3 sequence is 13 residues long. This CDR3 is CSVGEGGNTEAFF. DNA for the CDR3: TGCAGCGTTGGGGAGGGGGGTAACACTGAAGCTTTCTTT.

This clone was seen a few times. V usage is TRBV6-1 and J usage is TRBJ2-7; D gene ambiguous. The germline CDR1 and CDR2 sequences are MNHNS and SASEGT. The V end was cut by 7 bases, the J end by 6 bases, with 7 bases between. The CDR3 runs to 10 residues. As DNA, the CDR3 is TGTGCCAGCAAATTCGGCGAGCAGTACTTC. Amino acid sequence: CASKFGEQYF.

The chain has TRBV19 and TRBJ2-3; 8 positions agree with TRBD2. This CDR3 is built from 15 residues. Germline loops: CDR1 LNHDA, CDR2 SQIVND (reference sequence). V lost 3 bases and J lost 5; bases outside the gene matches: 7. This chain's CDR3 is CASSIWTSSGDTQYF. The CDR3 DNA reads TGTGCCAGTAGTATTTGGACTAGCTCCGGAGATACGCAGTATTTT.

The chain has TRBV6-1 and TRBJ2-5, with D maybe TRBD1 (6 bases). Judging by the DNA end, TRBJ2-7 fits better; the J call may be wrong. CDR1 MNHNS and CDR2 SASEGT come from the germline V gene. This CDR3 region has 12 residues. The CDR3 DNA reads as TGTGCCAGCTCAGGGGAAGGCTACGAGCAGTACTTC. Translated: CASSGEGYEQYF.

This chain links TRBV6-1 with TRBJ2-7; D is possibly TRBD2 (5 bases). The CDR3 consists of 15 residues. V was cut by 6 bases and J by 0 bases, with 15 bases left in between. Germline V gene lookup returns CDR1 MNHNS and CDR2 SASEGT. CDR3 protein: CASRWEPLSSYEQYF. CDR3 nucleotides: TGTGCCAGCAGGTGGGAGCCACTTAGCTCCTACGAGCAGTACTTC.

The chain carries TRBV4-1 and TRBJ2-7; the match to TRBD1 covers 7 bases. Per germline, CDR1 MGHRA and CDR2 YSYEKL. J was trimmed by 2 bases and V by 1 base; bases with no gene match: 5. The CDR3 contains 15 residues. This CDR3 is CASSQGSGGPYEQYF. CDR3 nucleotide sequence: TGCGCCAGCAGCCAAGGTTCAGGGGGACCCTACGAGCAGTACTTC.